Sequencing of this T cell receptor beta chain was carried out in a study of OX40 agonist ivuxolimab in advanced cancers. Study-wide points: Certain nonresponders additionally had low normalized T-cell clonal expansion.

Concerning this clone: As yet, its antigen is unknown.

Patients had blood sampled at baseline and again on cycle 4 day 1 and cycle 7 day 1. Sequencing was performed with immunoSEQ multiplex PCR; in TCRdb, only in-frame clones are kept and a portion is missing. This sample has some 60,000 clones; 84% occur once, and the top ten carry about 27%. Germline V gives CDR1 MNHNS, CDR2 SASEGT. Trimming left V 5 bases short and J 0 bases short, with 4 bases between. This CDR3 is 12 amino acids long. The receptor comes from an adult with an advanced solid tumor such as melanoma, head and neck, liver or kidney cancer. This chain connects TRBV6-1 to TRBJ1-1; D ambiguous. The starting material was CD4+ or CD8+ T cells sorted from blood, obtained in a trial of the OX40 agonist ivuxolimab. In DNA, the CDR3 is TGTGCCAGCAGTCGGGTGAACACTGAAGCTTTCTTT. Amino acids: CASSRVNTEAFF.